The clone carrying this T cell receptor (beta chain) was picked up a small number of times. Its antigen is not identified. The CDR3 contains 17 residues. V lost 6 bases and J lost 10; bases outside the gene matches: 21. Germline CDR1 SGHRS, CDR2 YFSETQ. The data were taken from a study of cytomegalovirus exposure and HLA in healthy donors. Study findings and constraints: 87-base-pair reads could not separate some V segments, including TRBV6-2 and TRBV6-3.

PCR was performed using 60 Vbeta and 13 Jbeta primers. Sequenced by immunoSEQ multiplex PCR; TCRdb stores in-frame clones only, minus some. The data contain approximately 190,000 clones, more than 80% of them seen just once; the ten biggest clones take up approximately 2.4%. The origin of this receptor is a woman aged 50 to 60 in good health and CMV-seropositive. The sequencing input was PBMCs. The chain recombines TRBV5-1 with TRBJ2-1, with TRBD2 matching over 8 bases. The chain's CDR3 is CASKGGGISGGPGEQFF. DNA of the CDR3: TGCGCCAGCAAGGGTGGGGGAATATCGGGGGGGCCGGGGGAGCAGTTCTTC.